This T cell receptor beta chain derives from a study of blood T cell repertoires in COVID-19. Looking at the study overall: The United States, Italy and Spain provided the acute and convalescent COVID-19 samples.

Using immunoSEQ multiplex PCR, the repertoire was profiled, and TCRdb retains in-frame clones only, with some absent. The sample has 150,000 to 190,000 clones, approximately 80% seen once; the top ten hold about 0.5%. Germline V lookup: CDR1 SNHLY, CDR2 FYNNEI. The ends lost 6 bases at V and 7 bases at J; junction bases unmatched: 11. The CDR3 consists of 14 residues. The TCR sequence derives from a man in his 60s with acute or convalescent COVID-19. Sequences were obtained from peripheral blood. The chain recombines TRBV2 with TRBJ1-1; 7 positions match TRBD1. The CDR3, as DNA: TGTGCCAGCAGCTTGGGACAGAAAGGGAATGAAGCTTTCTTT. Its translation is CASSLGQKGNEAFF.